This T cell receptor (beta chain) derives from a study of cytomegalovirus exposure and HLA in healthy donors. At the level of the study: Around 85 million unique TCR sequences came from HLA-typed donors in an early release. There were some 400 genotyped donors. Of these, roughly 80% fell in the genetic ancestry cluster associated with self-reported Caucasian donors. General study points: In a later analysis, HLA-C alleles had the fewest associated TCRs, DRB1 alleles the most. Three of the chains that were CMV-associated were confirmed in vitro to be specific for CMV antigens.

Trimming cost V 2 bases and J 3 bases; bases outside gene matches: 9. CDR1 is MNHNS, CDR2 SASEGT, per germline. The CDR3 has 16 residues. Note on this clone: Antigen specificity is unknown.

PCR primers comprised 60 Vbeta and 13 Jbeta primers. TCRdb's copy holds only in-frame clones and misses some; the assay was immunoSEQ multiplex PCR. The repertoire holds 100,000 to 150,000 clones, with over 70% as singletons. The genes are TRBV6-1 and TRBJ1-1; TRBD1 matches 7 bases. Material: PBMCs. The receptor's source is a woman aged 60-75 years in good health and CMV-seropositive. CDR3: CASSELAGGVDTEAFF. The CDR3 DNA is TGTGCCAGCAGTGAACTGGCAGGGGGTGTCGACACTGAAGCTTTCTTT.